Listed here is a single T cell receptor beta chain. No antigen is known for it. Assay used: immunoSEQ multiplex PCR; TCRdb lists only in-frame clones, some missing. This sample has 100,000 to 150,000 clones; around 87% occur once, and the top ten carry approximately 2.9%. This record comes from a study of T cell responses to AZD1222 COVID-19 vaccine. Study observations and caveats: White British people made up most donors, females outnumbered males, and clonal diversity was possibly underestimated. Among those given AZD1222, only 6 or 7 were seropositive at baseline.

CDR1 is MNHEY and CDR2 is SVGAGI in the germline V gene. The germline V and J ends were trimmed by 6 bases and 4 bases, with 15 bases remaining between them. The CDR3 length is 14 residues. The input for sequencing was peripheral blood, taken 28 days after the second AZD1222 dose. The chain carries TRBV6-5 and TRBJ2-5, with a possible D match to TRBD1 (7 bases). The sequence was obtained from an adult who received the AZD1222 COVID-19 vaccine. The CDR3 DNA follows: TGTGCCAGCAGCAGCAGGCAGGGGGGAGAGACCCAGTACTTC. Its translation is CASSSRQGGETQYF.